This is a list of T cell receptor beta chains from one sample in a study of blood T cell repertoires in COVID-19. The protocol was immunoSEQ multiplex PCR, while the TCRdb copy is restricted to in-frame clones and leaves out a portion. The table has a few hundred thousand clones, 80% to 90% seen once; the top ten hold roughly 7.1%. The sequencing input was peripheral blood. The source of these receptors is a woman aged 55-69 years with COVID-19, enrolled during active disease. Each CDR3 is given with its conserved first and last residue. Fields, in order: J gene, V gene, CDR3 protein.

j_call: TRBJ2-5
v_call: TRBV11-2
cdr3_aa: CASSFSGGAFQETQYF

j_call: TRBJ1-6
v_call: TRBV19
cdr3_aa: CASSIGQGRSPPLHF

j_call: TRBJ1-2
v_call: TRBV4-1
cdr3_aa: CASSQGDSLLYGYTF

j_call: TRBJ2-1
v_call: TRBV2
cdr3_aa: CASSATGGNYNEQFF

j_call: TRBJ2-7
v_call: TRBV3-1/TRBV3-2
cdr3_aa: CASSRQGPYEQYF

j_call: TRBJ1-3
v_call: TRBV4-2
cdr3_aa: CASSQDADTIYF

j_call: TRBJ2-2
v_call: TRBV6-4
cdr3_aa: CASSEAGTGELFF

j_call: TRBJ2-2
v_call: TRBV30
cdr3_aa: CAWSYILTGELFF

j_call: TRBJ1-2
v_call: TRBV6-2/TRBV6-3
cdr3_aa: CASSRPLENYGYTF

j_call: TRBJ1-2
v_call: TRBV4-3
cdr3_aa: CASSQDLVYQGDYGYTF

j_call: TRBJ1-2
v_call: TRBV7-8
cdr3_aa: CASSLGVQGSNYGYTF

j_call: TRBJ2-5
v_call: TRBV7-9
cdr3_aa: CASSLSSKETQYF

j_call: TRBJ2-1
v_call: TRBV11-1
cdr3_aa: CASRHSGGAGNEQFF

j_call: TRBJ2-2
v_call: TRBV24-1
cdr3_aa: CATSDFRGGAGELFF

j_call: TRBJ2-7
v_call: TRBV5-6
cdr3_aa: CASRLGGEQYF

j_call: TRBJ2-3
v_call: TRBV18
cdr3_aa: CASHFPGHTDTQYF

j_call: TRBJ1-3
v_call: TRBV4-3
cdr3_aa: CASSQAAGAGNTIYF

j_call: TRBJ2-1
v_call: TRBV27
cdr3_aa: CASSLAGGSYNEQFF

j_call: TRBJ2-2
v_call: TRBV24-1
cdr3_aa: CATSEESTGELFF

j_call: TRBJ1-2
v_call: TRBV25-1
cdr3_aa: CASSPPGQGAGYTF

j_call: TRBJ2-7
v_call: TRBV2
cdr3_aa: CASSEDPGSSYEQYF

j_call: TRBJ2-5
v_call: TRBV5-6
cdr3_aa: CASSTVGGDAHGETQYF

j_call: TRBJ2-1
v_call: TRBV5-1
cdr3_aa: CASSHPAGGTDEQFF

j_call: TRBJ2-7
v_call: TRBV18
cdr3_aa: CASSQTGFSYEQYF

j_call: TRBJ1-6
v_call: TRBV30
cdr3_aa: CAWKPDFLLNSPLHF

j_call: TRBJ1-4
v_call: TRBV4-3
cdr3_aa: CASSQRTGGPIPLNEKLFF

j_call: TRBJ2-1
v_call: TRBV6-2/TRBV6-3
cdr3_aa: CASSRGTGSSYNEQFF

j_call: TRBJ2-7
v_call: TRBV30
cdr3_aa: CAWSHSYEQYF

j_call: TRBJ1-2
v_call: TRBV6-1
cdr3_aa: CASSEIGGYGYTF

j_call: TRBJ2-7
v_call: TRBV5-4
cdr3_aa: CASSLMGGPYEQYF

j_call: TRBJ1-5
v_call: TRBV9
cdr3_aa: CASSGSWEFEPQHF

j_call: TRBJ1-5
v_call: TRBV7-8
cdr3_aa: CASRGSTGGQPQHF

j_call: TRBJ2-7
v_call: TRBV9
cdr3_aa: CASSAEGLLDEQYF

j_call: TRBJ1-5
v_call: TRBV2
cdr3_aa: CASSERQYNQPQHF

j_call: TRBJ2-7
v_call: TRBV11-2
cdr3_aa: CASSLVPGGYEQYF

j_call: TRBJ1-1
v_call: TRBV6-2/TRBV6-3
cdr3_aa: CASSKIDRANTEAFF

j_call: TRBJ1-1
v_call: TRBV18
cdr3_aa: CASSLGQGAEAFF

j_call: TRBJ1-2
v_call: TRBV28
cdr3_aa: CASSAGTATNYGYTF

j_call: TRBJ2-3
v_call: TRBV5-1
cdr3_aa: CASSLAGLPDTQYF

j_call: TRBJ1-3
v_call: TRBV5-8
cdr3_aa: CASTRPGIGNTIYF

j_call: TRBJ1-2
v_call: TRBV14
cdr3_aa: CASSQGGELYGYTF

j_call: TRBJ2-3
v_call: TRBV7-2
cdr3_aa: CASSLGLGPDTQYF

j_call: TRBJ2-3
v_call: TRBV2
cdr3_aa: CASTYAGPDTQYF

j_call: TRBJ1-2
v_call: TRBV5-5
cdr3_aa: CASSTSRTGNYGYTF

j_call: TRBJ2-1
v_call: TRBV25-1
cdr3_aa: CASSEYGNEQFF